One sample yielded the 23 T cell receptor beta chains listed below, sequenced in a study of Ad26.COV2.S vaccination and SARS-CoV-2 variants (dated by TCRdb to the early 2020s). Libraries were prepared through the immunoSEQ multiplex PCR assay. The clones in this table, taken by TCRdb from immuneACCESS, are in-frame only. Not every clone is retained; where verified, under half of the shortfall comes from an unresolved V gene, and the cause of the rest is unknown. The sample records approximately 400,000 clones, roughly nine tenths of which are singletons. The top ten constitute 3% to 5% of the sample. The time point label here, explained by the study, means: individuals recovered from natural SARS-CoV-2 infection. The sequencing here drew on peripheral blood, taken after recovery from COVID-19. The receptors shown here come from a human donor who had recovered from COVID-19.

The CDR3 reads CASSSRGMAGNTEAFF. CDR3 DNA sequence: TGTGCCAGCAGCTCCAGGGGAATGGCGGGGAACACTGAAGCTTTCTTT. The gene calls are TRBV7-6 and TRBJ1-1, with D tentatively TRBD1 (6 bases). Trimming took off 4 bases at V and 1 base at J, with 16 bases between the two ends. CDR3 size: 16 residues. CDR1 and CDR2 (germline): SGHVS, FNYEAQ.

This chain uses TRBV7-9 with TRBJ2-2, with TRBD1 matching over 10 bases. This CDR3 has 16 residues. Trimming took 0 bases from V and 5 from J; bases not matched to a gene: 3. Germline V gene sequence: CDR1 SEHNR, CDR2 FQNEAQ (reference sequence). CDR3 bases: TGTGCCAGCAGCTTAGCGGGGGACAGGGGAACCGGGGAGCTGTTTTTT. Amino acid sequence: CASSLAGDRGTGELFF.

This clone was observed a single time. The gene calls are TRBV9 and TRBJ1-1; 7 positions match TRBD1. Unmatched junction bases numbered 8, after V lost 3 bases and J lost 3 bases. The germline V gene encodes CDR1 SGDLS and CDR2 YYNGEE. CDR3 length: 15 residues. In DNA form, the CDR3 reads TGTGCCAGCAGCGCACTCACAGGGGTATACACTGAAGCTTTCTTT. It translates to CASSALTGVYTEAFF.

The chain couples TRBV7-8 to TRBJ2-7, with 8 bases lining up with TRBD1. The CDR3 is made up of 17 amino acids. Germline values: CDR1 SGHVS, CDR2 FQNEAQ. V gave up 5 bases and J gave up 6 bases; unmatched junction bases: 18. The CDR3 DNA follows: TGTGCCAGCAGCCCCGGGGCGGGTTGGACAGGGTTTTCCGAGCAGTACTTC. Its translation is CASSPGAGWTGFSEQYF.

The V call is TRBV19, the J call TRBJ2-1, with unresolved D. The germline V gene encodes CDR1 LNHDA and CDR2 SQIVND (reference sequence). Between the trimmed V and J ends, which lost 2 bases and 9 bases, there was a span of 17 bases. This CDR3 is 15 amino acids long. In DNA, the CDR3 is TGTGCCAGTAGTATAAGGGTCCTCGTGGGTGTTGAGCAGTTCTTC. Protein sequence: CASSIRVLVGVEQFF.

This clone was detected only a few times. V and J are TRBV7-9 and TRBJ2-7; maybe TRBD2 (6 bases). Germline assignment: CDR1 SEHNR and CDR2 FQNEAQ (reference sequence). The CDR3 is made up of 13 amino acids. Trimming stripped 6 bases from V and 5 bases from J, with 14 bases between. CDR3 in amino acids: CASREGTANEQYF. The CDR3 nucleotides read TGTGCCAGCAGGGAGGGGACCGCGAACGAGCAGTACTTC.

The gene calls are TRBV19 and TRBJ1-2; weak D call: TRBD1 (5 bases). There are 14 residues in the CDR3. Germline V gives CDR1 LNHDA, CDR2 SQIVND (reference sequence). V was shortened by 5 bases and J by 7 bases, with 17 bases between the two germline ends. In nucleotides, the CDR3 is TGTGCCAGTAGTGTAGCGCAGGGCTCTGGTGGCTACACCTTC. It yields the protein CASSVAQGSGGYTF.

The rearrangement joins TRBV6-5 to TRBJ1-5; D unclear. This CDR3 contains 16 residues. The V and J ends lost 0 bases and 7 bases respectively, with 16 bases between them. CDR1 is MNHEY and CDR2 is SVGAGI in the germline V gene. CDR3 nucleotides: TGTGCCAGCAGTTACTCGGAGCCCCGGGCGGGACAGCCCCAGCATTTT. Its translation is CASSYSEPRAGQPQHF.

The chain has TRBV9 and TRBJ1-5, with 7 bases that match TRBD1. Germline CDR1 reads SGDLS; CDR2 reads YYNGEE. The V segment lost 5 bases and the J segment 5 bases; nucleotides outside the gene matches: 7. The CDR3 sequence is 14 residues long. The CDR3: CASSSRGRDQPQHF. CDR3 bases: TGTGCCAGCAGTAGTAGGGGGCGGGATCAGCCCCAGCATTTT.

In nucleotides, the CDR3 is TGTGCCACCTCGGGGGTCGCCTACGAGCAGTACTTC. Amino acids: CATSGVAYEQYF. The gene calls are TRBV6-6 and TRBJ2-7; maybe TRBD2 (6 bases). This CDR3 comprises 12 residues. V lost 10 bases and J 2 bases, leaving 12 bases between the germline ends. Germline CDR1 is MNHNY and CDR2 is SVGAGI (reference sequence).

The chain joins TRBV2 to TRBJ1-5; possible D gene TRBD1, 5 bases. The CDR3 runs 13 residues. V lost 3 bases, J lost 4 bases, and 7 bases lay in between. Germline assignment: CDR1 SNHLY and CDR2 FYNNEI. This CDR3 reads CASSEEGNQPQHF. CDR3 coding DNA: TGTGCCAGCAGTGAGGAGGGGAATCAGCCCCAGCATTTT.

The V call is TRBV19, the J call TRBJ2-3; 7 bases agree with TRBD1. Trimming at V came to 8 bases and at J to 12 bases, leaving 8 bases not matched to a gene. Germline CDR1 LNHDA, CDR2 SQIVND (reference sequence). This CDR3 has 11 amino acids. The CDR3 is CASSPGTAQYF. CDR3 nucleotides: TGTGCCAGTTCCCCCGGGACAGCCCAGTATTTT. The whole variable domain, filled in from reference TRBV19 and TRBJ2-3, reads DGGITQSPKYLFRKEGQNVTLSCEQNLNHDAMYWYRQDPGQGLRLIYYSQIVNDFQKGDIAEGYSVSREKKESFPLTVTSAQKNPTAFYLCASSPGTAQYFGPGTRLTVL.

The V gene is TRBV9, the J gene TRBJ1-1, with D perhaps matching TRBD1 (5 bases). The V and J ends lost 3 bases and 2 bases respectively, with 11 bases between them. The CDR3 is made up of 14 amino acids. CDR1 SGDLS and CDR2 YYNGEE come from the germline V gene. The CDR3: CASSAARTNTEAFF. The CDR3 DNA sequence: TGTGCCAGCAGCGCGGCTAGGACAAACACTGAAGCTTTCTTT.

V and J are TRBV27 and TRBJ1-5; D call uncertain. Germline V gene lookup returns CDR1 MNHEY and CDR2 SMNVEV (reference sequence). Trimming removed 2 bases at V and 3 bases at J, with 8 bases between. This CDR3 spans 14 amino acids. Written as DNA, the CDR3 is TGTGCCAGCAGTTTAATGGGCTCCAATCAGCCCCAGCATTTT. Encoded protein: CASSLMGSNQPQHF.

Comments on this clone: Different DNA sequences within this sample yield the same CDR3. The chain is built from TRBV15 and TRBJ1-5, with TRBD1 identical over 8 bases. The junction had 4 bases not matched to a gene; V was cut back by 0 bases and J by 6 bases. This CDR3 spans 15 amino acids. From germline, CDR1 is LNHNV and CDR2 YYDKDF (reference sequence). This CDR3 reads CATSRDRTGGQPQHF. CDR3 DNA sequence: TGTGCCACCAGCAGAGATCGTACAGGGGGTCAGCCCCAGCATTTT. The entire variable domain, with the rest obtained from reference TRBV15 and TRBJ1-5, is as follows: DAMVIQNPRYQVTQFGKPVTLSCSQTLNHNVMYWYQQKSSQAPKLLFHYYDKDFNNEADTPDNFQSRRPNTSFCFLDIRSPGLGDTAMYLCATSRDRTGGQPQHFGDGTRLSIL.

The chain links TRBV9 to TRBJ1-2, with TRBD1 identical over 7 bases. From germline, CDR1 is SGDLS and CDR2 YYNGEE. The CDR3 consists of 15 residues. V was clipped by 4 bases and J by 5 bases; unmatched bases: 11. The CDR3 bases are TGTGCCAGCAGCTCAAACCGGGACAGACCATATGGCTACACCTTC. It specifies CASSSNRDRPYGYTF.

This clone was observed a single time. The V and J genes are TRBV10-3 and TRBJ2-3, with D hard to call. The CDR3 length is 13 residues. Per germline, CDR1 ENHRY and CDR2 SYGVKD. V was cut by 7 bases and J by 4 bases, with 12 bases left in between. The CDR3 protein is CAIMTSESDTQYF. CDR3 DNA sequence: TGTGCCATCATGACGTCCGAGTCAGATACGCAGTATTTT.

The rearrangement uses TRBV11-2 and TRBJ2-3; a weak D match, TRBD2 (5 bases). Germline loops: CDR1 SGHAT, CDR2 FQNNGV. The CDR3 has 13 amino acids. Trimming shortened V by 5 bases and J by 4 bases, and 10 bases separated the two germline ends. CDR3 region: CASSPRRADTQYF. The CDR3 DNA reads TGTGCCAGCAGCCCACGGCGGGCAGATACGCAGTATTTT.

This clone was found once. The V call is TRBV19, the J call TRBJ1-2; 7 nucleotides align to TRBD1. Trimming removed 2 bases from V and 0 bases from J; junction bases left unmatched: 6. CDR1 and CDR2 from the germline V gene are LNHDA and SQIVND (reference sequence). The CDR3 length is 16 residues. CDR3 DNA: TGTGCCAGTAGTATAAATGACAGGGCATCTAACTATGGCTACACCTTC. It specifies CASSINDRASNYGYTF. Variable domain in full (rest from reference TRBV19 and TRBJ1-2): DGGITQSPKYLFRKEGQNVTLSCEQNLNHDAMYWYRQDPGQGLRLIYYSQIVNDFQKGDIAEGYSVSREKKESFPLTVTSAQKNPTAFYLCASSINDRASNYGYTFGSGTRLTVV.

The chain combines TRBV18 with TRBJ1-1; TRBD1 aligns across 8 bases. The V gene end was trimmed by 3 bases and the J gene end by 7 bases; junction bases not matched to a gene: 1. Germline lookup yields CDR1 KGHSH and CDR2 LQKENI. The CDR3 has 12 residues. The DNA of the CDR3 is TGTGCCAGCTCACCGACAGGGGATGAAGCTTTCTTT. This gives the protein CASSPTGDEAFF.

The chain joins TRBV9 to TRBJ2-7; D gene ambiguous. Germline lookup yields CDR1 SGDLS and CDR2 YYNGEE. The V end lost 4 bases, the J end lost 7 bases, and 15 bases lay between the germline ends. This CDR3 contains 13 residues. DNA for the CDR3: TGTGCCAGCAGCTCCACCACCATAGGAGAGCAGTACTTC. Its protein is CASSSTTIGEQYF.

The chain links TRBV6-1 to TRBJ2-7; 7 positions agree with TRBD2. The J segment lost 4 bases and the V segment lost 6 bases, leaving 3 bases of the junction unmatched. Germline V gene data show CDR1 as MNHNS and CDR2 as SASEGT. The CDR3 has 12 residues. The CDR3 region is CASRREGYEQYF. The CDR3 DNA follows: TGTGCCAGCAGAAGGGAGGGATACGAGCAGTACTTC.

The chain couples TRBV6-1 to TRBJ2-7; D is ambiguous. The CDR3 totals 15 residues. V dropped 3 bases and J dropped 0 bases, with 12 bases sitting between them. CDR1 is MNHNS, CDR2 SASEGT, per germline. CDR3 bases: TGTGCCAGCAGTGATGGCAGTACCTTCTCCTACGAGCAGTACTTC. Translated: CASSDGSTFSYEQYF.